This paragraph reports one T cell receptor beta chain. This sample is part of a study of cytomegalovirus exposure and HLA in healthy donors. Germline-derived CDR1 and CDR2 are SGHNT and YENEEA. The J segment lost 9 bases and the V segment lost 6 bases, leaving 9 bases of the junction unmatched. This CDR3 has 14 amino acids. The repertoire was sequenced with immunoSEQ multiplex PCR; TCRdb's copy has only in-frame clones and lacks some. The table records 100,000 to 150,000 clones, roughly 89% of them present only once. The sequence came from a young woman in good health and CMV-seronegative. Sequencing was done on a sample of PBMCs. The chain has TRBV11-3 and TRBJ2-5; 11 bases match TRBD2. In nucleotides, the CDR3 is TGTGCCAGCAGTACTAGCGGGAGCCAGGGGGCCCAGTACTTC. It codes for CASSTSGSQGAQYF.